These T cell receptor beta chains were read from a single sample in a study of vaccination and CD4 T cells after COVID-19. For these TCRs, the target antigens are not known. TCRdb recomputed calls from the PCR reads with MiXCR, one row per CDR3 protein. The sample records approximately 12,000 distinct CDR3 sequences, less than 65% being singletons. The material was CD4+ T cells from blood, cultured in vitro, obtained before SARS-CoV-2 vaccination. The source is a human donor who had recovered from COVID-19. Each CDR3 is given without its conserved first and last residue. For some rows the clone size is stated as once, few or many, or as a class when expanded; others skip it.

clone_size	v_call	j_call	cdr3_aa
NA	TRBV19	TRBJ1-2	AIKKGPGYGYT
few	TRBV20-1	TRBJ1-5	SARRQLGQPQH
NA	TRBV28	TRBJ1-1	ASSSPKAGLGTEAF
NA	TRBV20-1	TRBJ2-7	SARDVAGVQYEQY
few	TRBV6-1	TRBJ1-2	ASSRGAYNGYT
few	TRBV6-2/TRBV6-3	TRBJ2-3	ASSYRWEATDTQY
NA	TRBV20-1	TRBJ2-7	SARGDSYGQY
NA	TRBV20-1	TRBJ2-2	SASPGLAGVGELF
NA	TRBV10-2	TRBJ2-5	ATSPGPVGVETQY
large	TRBV24-1	TRBJ2-7	ATSEPGSYEQY
few	TRBV27	TRBJ1-5	ASSRTGLNQPQH
few	TRBV20-1	TRBJ2-3	SARDIQGGTTDTQY
NA	TRBV15	TRBJ2-5	ATRWKVGWGETQY
NA	TRBV20-1	TRBJ1-2	SAQRLRGANYGYT
NA	TRBV20-1	TRBJ2-3	SAKEGARDTQY
NA	TRBV12-3/TRBV12-4	TRBJ2-5	ASSLGSGRAGETQY
NA	TRBV6-1	TRBJ2-2	ASSERGGGFLNTGELF
NA	TRBV24-1	TRBJ2-5	ATSEPSARNERETQY
NA	TRBV28	TRBJ1-1	ASNQKDSRVAF
NA	TRBV18	TRBJ1-2	ASSPTGEGYT
NA	TRBV28	TRBJ1-3	ASSFMAYRGRGPGNTIY